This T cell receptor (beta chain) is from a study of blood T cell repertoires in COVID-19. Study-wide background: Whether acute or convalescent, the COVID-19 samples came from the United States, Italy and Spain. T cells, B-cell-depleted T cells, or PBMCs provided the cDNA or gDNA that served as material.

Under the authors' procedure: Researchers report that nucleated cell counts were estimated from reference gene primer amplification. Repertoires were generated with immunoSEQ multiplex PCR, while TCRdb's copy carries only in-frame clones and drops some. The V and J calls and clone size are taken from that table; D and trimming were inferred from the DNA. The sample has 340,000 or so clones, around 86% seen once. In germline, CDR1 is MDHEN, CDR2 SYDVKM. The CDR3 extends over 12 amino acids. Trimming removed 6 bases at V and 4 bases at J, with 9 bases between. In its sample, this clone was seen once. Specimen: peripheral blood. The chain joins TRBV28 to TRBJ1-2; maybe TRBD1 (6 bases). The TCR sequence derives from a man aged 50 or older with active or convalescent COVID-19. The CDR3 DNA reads TGTGCCAGCAGCAGACAGGCCTATGGCTACACCTTC. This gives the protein CASSRQAYGYTF.